This T cell receptor (beta chain) was observed in a study of T-cell reconstitution after alpha-beta-depleted transplantation in children. V lost 1 base and J 0 bases, leaving 9 bases between the germline ends. Germline lookup yields CDR1 DFQATT and CDR2 SNEGSKA (reference sequence). The CDR3 totals 14 residues. A TCRbeta library incorporating unique molecular identifiers was prepared. TCRdb called the PCR reads again in MiXCR, with one record for every CDR3 protein. The table includes 300,000 or so distinct CDR3 sequences, 9.9% detected once. At least ten counts were recorded for this clonotype. The chain couples TRBV20-1 to TRBJ2-5, with D uncertain. Sequenced here: PBMCs from the stem cell graft donor, sampled from the stem cell graft. The clonotype comes from a human donor who donated a stem cell graft to a child with SCID. The CDR3 sequence is CSARGLQYQETQYF. DNA of the CDR3: TGCAGTGCTAGAGGTCTACAGTACCAAGAGACCCAGTACTTC.